These 11 T cell receptor beta chains came from one sample sequenced in a study of shared clonotypes between healthy human individuals. The protocol was immunoSEQ multiplex PCR, while the TCRdb copy is restricted to in-frame clones and leaves out a portion. The data hold over a million clones, with 98% observed a single time. Sequences were obtained from naive CD4+ T cells sorted from blood. Noted subset: CD45RA+ positively selected. These receptors came from a man aged 25 to 40 in good health.

The chain links TRBV5-1 to TRBJ2-1, with D hard to call. CDR3 length equals 14 residues. The germline V and J ends were trimmed by 0 bases and 0 bases, with 4 bases remaining between them. The V gene's germline CDR1 is SGHRS and CDR2 YFSETQ. The CDR3 loop reads CASSLDGSYNEQFF. CDR3 DNA: TGCGCCAGCAGCTTGGACGGCTCCTACAATGAGCAGTTCTTC.

The chain joins TRBV5-1 to TRBJ1-4, with 9 nucleotides matching TRBD1. V shed 0 bases and J 8 bases; nucleotides not matched to a gene: 5. Germline CDR1 and CDR2: SGHRS and YFSETQ. The CDR3 is 15 residues long. In DNA, the CDR3 is TGCGCCAGCAGCTTGGGCGGGACAGGGCCAGAAAAACTGTTTTTT. Translating it yields CASSLGGTGPEKLFF.

The rearrangement joins TRBV7-9 to TRBJ1-3; D gene uncertain. The CDR3 extends over 17 amino acids. The germline gives CDR1 SEHNR, CDR2 FQNEAQ (reference sequence). V lost 5 bases to trimming and J lost 2 bases, with 19 bases between them. In DNA, the CDR3 is TGTGCCAGCAGCCACTCCGCTGGACTTAAGCCTGGAAACACCATATATTTT. Its protein is CASSHSAGLKPGNTIYF.

V and J are TRBV7-9 and TRBJ1-3; D call uncertain. V gave up 4 bases and J gave up 0 bases, with 7 bases separating them. The germline V gene encodes CDR1 SEHNR and CDR2 FQNEAQ (reference sequence). This CDR3 region has 14 residues. CDR3 residues: CASSSTSSGNTIYF. The DNA for the CDR3 is TGTGCCAGCAGCTCGACCTCCTCTGGAAACACCATATATTTT.

This chain joins TRBV13 and TRBJ2-6; D uncertain. The germline V and J ends were trimmed by 8 bases and 3 bases, with 8 bases remaining between them. The CDR3 has 13 residues. CDR1 and CDR2 (germline): PRHDT, FYEKMQ (reference sequence). This chain's CDR3 is CASSSIGANVLTF. In DNA form, the CDR3 reads TGTGCCAGCTCTTCGATTGGGGCCAACGTCCTGACTTTC.

This chain uses TRBV18 with TRBJ2-5, with D perhaps TRBD1 (7 bases). Trimming shortened V by 1 base and J by 3 bases, and 15 bases separated the two germline ends. CDR1 KGHSH and CDR2 LQKENI come from the germline V gene. The CDR3 runs to 16 residues. CDR3 region: CASSPRASGGKETQYF. Written as DNA, the CDR3 is TGTGCCAGCTCACCACGTGCCTCAGGGGGGAAAGAGACCCAGTACTTC.

J is TRBJ2-7 and V is TRBV2; weak D call: TRBD1 (6 bases). CDR1 SNHLY and CDR2 FYNNEI come from the germline V gene. The V and J ends lost 4 bases and 9 bases respectively, with 13 bases between them. CDR3 length: 12 amino acids. The CDR3 nucleotides read TGTGCCAGCAGTGCCCATGTAGGGGGGCAGTACTTC. This encodes CASSAHVGGQYF.

The chain couples TRBV28 to TRBJ1-5; D ambiguous. This CDR3 has 13 residues. Per germline, CDR1 MDHEN and CDR2 SYDVKM. Trimming left V 6 bases short and J 0 bases short, with 6 bases between. In DNA, the CDR3 is TGTGCCAGCAGCAGATATAGCAATCAGCCCCAGCATTTT. Protein sequence: CASSRYSNQPQHF.

This chain joins TRBV28 and TRBJ1-2; unclear D gene. The V end lost 2 bases, the J end lost 10 bases, and 14 bases lay between the germline ends. CDR1 MDHEN and CDR2 SYDVKM come from the germline V gene. This CDR3 contains 13 residues. Here the CDR3 reads CASSLRQARDYTF. The CDR3 DNA reads as TGTGCCAGCAGTTTAAGGCAGGCGAGAGACTACACCTTC.

Regarding this clone: The sample contains more than one DNA sequence encoding this CDR3. The rearrangement joins TRBV7-9 to TRBJ2-2, with D perhaps assigned TRBD1 or TRBD2 (6 bases each). V lost 5 bases and J 8 bases, leaving 12 bases between the germline ends. There are 13 residues in the CDR3. In germline, CDR1 is SEHNR, CDR2 FQNEAQ (reference sequence). The CDR3 loop reads CASSPTGAGELFF. In nucleotides, the CDR3 is TGTGCCAGCAGCCCGACGGGGGCTGGGGAGCTGTTTTTT. Looking up the rest from reference TRBV7-9 and TRBJ2-2 gives the full variable domain: DTGVSQNPRHKITKRGQNVTFRCDPISEHNRLYWYRQTLGQGPEFLTYFQNEAQLEKSRLLSDRFSAERPKGSFSTLEIQRTEQGDSAMYLCASSPTGAGELFFGEGSRLTVL.

This clone was recorded once. The chain carries TRBV29-1 and TRBJ2-1; D perhaps matches TRBD2 (5 bases). Germline assignment: CDR1 SQVTM and CDR2 ANQGSEA. The CDR3 runs to 13 residues. The V end was cut by 4 bases, the J end by 8 bases, with 15 bases between. The CDR3 loop is CSVGGSRLDEQFF. For the CDR3, the DNA is TGCAGCGTTGGAGGGTCCCGGCTGGATGAGCAGTTCTTC.